Listed below are T cell receptor beta chains from one sample, sequenced in a study of blood T cell repertoires in COVID-19. Using immunoSEQ multiplex PCR, the repertoire was profiled, and TCRdb retains in-frame clones only, with some absent. The sample includes 90,000 to 120,000 clones, around 87% of them seen just once. Sequenced input: peripheral blood. These receptors originate from a woman aged 80 or older with acute or convalescent COVID-19. Each CDR3 is given with its conserved first and last residue. D genes are given only for firm matches. Not all rows give a size; the values are once, few, many and, for expanded clones, a class.

cdr3_aa: CASSVRGSGTGELFF
cdr3_nt: TGTGCCAGCAGCGTCAGGGGGAGCGGCACCGGGGAGCTGTTTTTT
cdr3_length: 15
j_call: TRBJ2-2
clone_size: -
d_call: TRBD1
v_call: TRBV9

cdr3_aa: CASSLTTMTVYEQYF
cdr3_nt: TGTGCCAGTAGTCTGACGACGATGACAGTCTACGAGCAGTACTTC
cdr3_length: 15
j_call: TRBJ2-7
clone_size: -
d_call: -
v_call: TRBV19

cdr3_aa: CASSVEEGGESTEAFF
cdr3_nt: TGTGCCAGCAGCGTAGAAGAAGGGGGCGAGAGCACTGAAGCTTTCTTT
cdr3_length: 16
j_call: TRBJ1-1
clone_size: -
d_call: TRBD1
v_call: TRBV9

cdr3_aa: CASSLGPGYDTDTQYF
cdr3_nt: TGTGCCAGCAGCTTAGGTCCAGGGTACGACACAGATACGCAGTATTTT
cdr3_length: 16
j_call: TRBJ2-3
clone_size: -
d_call: -
v_call: TRBV7-2

cdr3_aa: CASSGGLQETQYF
cdr3_nt: TGTGCCAGCAGCGGGGGCCTCCAAGAGACCCAGTACTTC
cdr3_length: 13
j_call: TRBJ2-5
clone_size: -
d_call: -
v_call: TRBV7-2

cdr3_aa: CAWSNKNTGELFF
cdr3_nt: TGTGCCTGGAGTAACAAGAACACCGGGGAGCTGTTTTTT
cdr3_length: 13
j_call: TRBJ2-2
clone_size: -
d_call: -
v_call: TRBV30

cdr3_aa: CASSPRLAGGIDTQYF
cdr3_nt: TGTGCCAGCAGCCCCCGACTAGCGGGGGGAATAGATACGCAGTATTTT
cdr3_length: 16
j_call: TRBJ2-3
clone_size: -
d_call: TRBD2
v_call: TRBV9

cdr3_aa: CASSQASGATYEQYF
cdr3_nt: TGCGCCAGCAGCCAAGCTAGCGGCGCCACCTACGAGCAGTACTTC
cdr3_length: 15
j_call: TRBJ2-7
clone_size: -
d_call: TRBD2
v_call: TRBV4-1

cdr3_aa: CAISESGGLLDEQYF
cdr3_nt: TGTGCCATCAGTGAGTCAGGGGGTCTTCTCGACGAGCAGTACTTC
cdr3_length: 15
j_call: TRBJ2-7
clone_size: -
d_call: -
v_call: TRBV10-3

cdr3_aa: CASSSDRTYMGAFF
cdr3_nt: TGTGCCAGCAGTTCTGACAGGACGTACATGGGGGCTTTCTTT
cdr3_length: 14
j_call: TRBJ1-1
clone_size: -
d_call: -
v_call: TRBV27

cdr3_aa: CASSFGTGSSQPQHF
cdr3_nt: TGTGCCAGCAGTTTCGGGACAGGGAGTAGTCAGCCCCAGCATTTT
cdr3_length: 15
j_call: TRBJ1-5
clone_size: -
d_call: TRBD1
v_call: TRBV27

cdr3_aa: CASSFGSSYGYTF
cdr3_nt: TGTGCCAGCAGCTTCGGGAGTTCCTATGGCTACACCTTC
cdr3_length: 13
j_call: TRBJ1-2
clone_size: once
d_call: -
v_call: TRBV7-9

cdr3_aa: CASSLQGSYEQYF
cdr3_nt: TGTGCCAGCAGTTTGCAGGGCTCCTACGAGCAGTACTTC
cdr3_length: 13
j_call: TRBJ2-7
clone_size: -
d_call: -
v_call: TRBV28

cdr3_aa: CASSLRGAIDGVSTQYF
cdr3_nt: TGTGCCAGCAGCTTGCGGGGGGCCATTGATGGGGTAAGCACCCAGTACTTC
cdr3_length: 17
j_call: TRBJ2-5
clone_size: -
d_call: TRBD2
v_call: TRBV7-7

cdr3_aa: CAIRQATNTEAFF
cdr3_nt: TGTGCCATCCGACAGGCCACGAACACTGAAGCTTTCTTT
cdr3_length: 13
j_call: TRBJ1-1
clone_size: -
d_call: -
v_call: TRBV12-3/TRBV12-4

cdr3_aa: CASSLGGGGEKLFF
cdr3_nt: TGTGCCAGCAGCCTCGGGGGTGGTGGGGAAAAACTGTTTTTT
cdr3_length: 14
j_call: TRBJ1-4
clone_size: -
d_call: -
v_call: TRBV6-5

cdr3_aa: CASRTGGSYGYTF
cdr3_nt: TGTGCCAGCCGCACAGGGGGAAGCTATGGCTACACCTTC
cdr3_length: 13
j_call: TRBJ1-2
clone_size: -
d_call: TRBD1
v_call: TRBV19

cdr3_aa: CASSPPNSLGRENTGELFF
cdr3_nt: TGTGCCAGCTCACCACCCAATTCGCTTGGCCGGGAGAACACCGGGGAGCTGTTTTTT
cdr3_length: 19
j_call: TRBJ2-2
clone_size: -
d_call: -
v_call: TRBV18

cdr3_aa: CASSHLYSPLHF
cdr3_nt: TGCGCCAGCAGTCACCTTTATTCACCCCTCCACTTT
cdr3_length: 12
j_call: TRBJ1-6
clone_size: -
d_call: -
v_call: TRBV23-1

cdr3_aa: CAWRGSVGFYGYTF
cdr3_nt: TGTGCCTGGAGGGGGAGCGTGGGGTTCTATGGCTACACCTTC
cdr3_length: 14
j_call: TRBJ1-2
clone_size: -
d_call: -
v_call: TRBV30

cdr3_aa: CASSWQGPSYGYTF
cdr3_nt: TGTGCCAGCAGCTGGCAGGGGCCCAGCTATGGCTACACCTTC
cdr3_length: 14
j_call: TRBJ1-2
clone_size: -
d_call: -
v_call: TRBV11-3

cdr3_aa: CASSHPRTGSDEQYF
cdr3_nt: TGTGCCAGCTCACACCCAAGGACAGGGTCTGACGAGCAGTACTTC
cdr3_length: 15
j_call: TRBJ2-7
clone_size: -
d_call: TRBD1
v_call: TRBV18

cdr3_aa: CATSGGYGYTF
cdr3_nt: TGTGCCACCAGTGGAGGGTATGGCTACACCTTC
cdr3_length: 11
j_call: TRBJ1-2
clone_size: -
d_call: -
v_call: TRBV24-1

cdr3_aa: CASNSGTGGETQYF
cdr3_nt: TGTGCCAGCAACTCCGGGACAGGGGGAGAGACCCAGTACTTC
cdr3_length: 14
j_call: TRBJ2-5
clone_size: -
d_call: TRBD1
v_call: TRBV9

cdr3_aa: CATSAGQTNSPLHF
cdr3_nt: TGTGCCACCAGTGCAGGCCAGACTAATTCACCCCTCCACTTT
cdr3_length: 14
j_call: TRBJ1-6
clone_size: -
d_call: -
v_call: TRBV24-1